A single T cell receptor beta chain is shown here with its context. Its antigen is unknown. Per-base qualities were not stored, and no clone one base away is much larger. The V and J ends are trimmed by 1 base and 9 bases, leaving 13 bases between them. The CDR3 covers 14 residues, taking in both the cysteine and the phenylalanine. Only the CDR3 portion is preserved as DNA: 42 bases, with reading frame beginning at the first base. Looking up the germline V gene yields CDR1 KGHSH and CDR2 LQKENI. A single peripheral blood draw of approximately 100 mL on average was collected from each donor into heparinised tubes. A BD FACSAria II was used to sort naive, central memory, regulatory and stem cell-like memory CD4+ T cells with a panel that included CD45RO, CCR7, CD25, CD127, CD95 and CD27. A purity above 95% was achieved for all sorted populations. PBMCs were isolated immediately by Lymphoprep density gradient centrifugation and stained directly without culture. So that batch effects would be minimized, each experiment stained and sorted samples in pairs, pairing one healthy donor with one patient.

The record originates from a study of beta chain features in type 1 diabetes (dated by TCRdb to between 2018 and 2020). Concerning the study at large: Patients and healthy donors did not differ in mean age, gender distribution, total cell number or subset yield. A total of 107,917,701 sorted cells were examined across all samples, and the number of cells per subset was strongly correlated with RNA yield. Regulatory and stem cell-like memory subsets were obtained from only 8 patients and roughly 8 healthy donors, while naive and central memory subsets were obtained from all 30 or so donors. In the study, TCRB repertoires of sorted circulating CD4+ T cell subsets from recently diagnosed type 1 diabetes patients were compared with those of matched healthy donors. What the work shows at the level of the full study, not this receptor alone: PCR may preferentially amplify shorter templates, but because patient and control samples were amplified and corrected together, any resulting skew would affect both groups equally. Because small numbers of individuals were included in the HLA sub-analyses, any influence of HLA type on TCRB rearrangement was left unresolved. Because cDNA was sequenced instead of genomic DNA, activated cells with high expression could be over-represented, although the groups did not differ in activation or CD3 levels. Naive, central memory and regulatory TCRB repertoires appeared to be more alike among patients than among healthy donors. A moderate but significant shortening of TCRB CDR3 length was observed in type 1 diabetes patients in all four CD4+ subsets. At VDJ recombination sites, type 1 diabetes patients had fewer insertions and more deleted nucleotides, which implies abnormalities in thymic rearrangement.

The entire amount of isolated RNA was reverse transcribed using the High Capacity cDNA Reverse Transcription Kit, so the sequenced TCRB transcripts were expressed ones. Deep immunoSEQ sequencing was performed on naive, central memory and regulatory T cell samples, with an average of roughly 3.5 million total reads per sample. After sorted cells were lysed in RLT buffer, RNA was extracted with DNase-treated RNeasy Micro or Mini kits, with the choice depending on cell number. To prevent cross-contamination, every cell subset was processed on its own, while patient and healthy donor samples were processed together. The immunoSEQ multiplex PCR was used to amplify TCRB sequences from cDNA, generating 87-bp fragments that spanned the CDR3 region. The amplicons were sequenced using the Illumina HiSeq platform. On the study's bioinformatics: PCR bias was corrected computationally using synthetic template baselines, and reads within Hamming distance 2 were collapsed, with unmergeable singletons discarded. Reads were aligned to IMGT to assign V, D and J genes, CDR3 length, and insertions or deletions at six rearrangement sites. Within each subset, clonotype counts were normalized to sorted cell number, and only after that were true diversity and Gini coefficients computed with the tcR R package. The overlap coefficient, calculated on TCRB nucleotide sequences, was used to measure repertoire sharing. Out-of-frame TCRB sequences from naive cells were analyzed as a proxy for the pre-selection repertoire. Sourced from immuneACCESS, this table was stored by TCRdb with only in-frame sequences that have V and J called. A share of the clones is absent; for the studies checked, an unresolved V gene accounts for under half, and the remainder has no known explanation. That table gives V, J and clone size, and the DNA gave D and trimming. This sample comprises around 310,000 clones, approximately 11% of them detected only once. Jointly, the top ten make up just over 0.015% of the sample.

Specimen: naive CD4+ T cells from blood. The cell subset or site tag for this specimen amounts to: true naive CD4+ T cells. The sequence was collected from a young woman in good health. The chain is assembled from TRBV18 and TRBJ2-1; a weak D assignment points to TRBD2 (7 bases agree). Here the CDR3 is given as CASSPLRGLAEQFF. Here is the DNA: TGTGCCAGCTCACCACTGCGGGGGCTTGCTGAGCAGTTCTTC.